This TCR beta chain was retrieved from a study of blood T cell repertoires in COVID-19. TCRdb's table, derived via immunoSEQ multiplex PCR, lists solely in-frame clones and lacks some. This table has about 270,000 clones, approximately 83% appearing once. This clone was counted a single time. With V trimmed by 3 bases and J by 6 bases, 4 bases remained unmatched. The CDR3 totals 13 residues. The germline CDR1 and CDR2 sequences are KGHSH and LQKENI. The sample consisted of peripheral blood. J is TRBJ2-7 and V is TRBV18, with 8 bases lining up with TRBD2. The receptor comes from a woman aged 70-85 years with acute or convalescent COVID-19. The CDR3, as DNA: TGTGCCAGCTCACCTCGGGGGGGGGCCGAGCAGTACTTC. This sequence encodes CASSPRGGAEQYF.